This T cell receptor (beta chain) originates from a study of T cells in localized non-small cell lung cancer. The study, taken as a whole, reports: Sequencing, confined to only one tumor region, leaves heterogeneity possible. Among the top 100 tumor clones, a median about 52 appeared in adjacent lung.

The CDR3 extends over 13 amino acids. Deletions cut 8 bases from V and 0 bases from J, with 8 bases between. The germline CDR1 and CDR2 sequences are MNHGY and SAAAGT. This clone has more than one count but fewer than ten. The antigen is not known. Profiled with immunoSEQ multiplex PCR; TCRdb holds only in-frame clones, not every one. The table has fewer than 2,500 clones, less than 25% seen once. Harvested at least 2 cm beyond the tumor margin, adjacent lung showed no atypia. The V gene is TRBV6-8, the J gene TRBJ1-3; no firm D call. The source was normal lung tissue next to the tumor, collected before any cancer treatment. The TCR was taken from a female donor of 60 years or more with stage I lung adenocarcinoma. The CDR3 DNA reads as TGTGCCAGCGGGCTTAACTCTGGAAACACCATATATTTT. Its protein is CASGLNSGNTIYF.